This entry lists 5 T cell receptor beta chains sequenced from one sample in a study of T cell responses to AZD1222 COVID-19 vaccine. The table came from immunoSEQ multiplex PCR; TCRdb's copy has only in-frame clones and leaves some out. The table has 200,000 or so clones, 85% to 95% seen once; the top ten hold approximately 1%. Sample: peripheral blood, taken 28 days after the second AZD1222 dose. These receptor sequences come from an adult who received the AZD1222 COVID-19 vaccine.

The chain has TRBV9 and TRBJ1-3, with D uncertain. Germline V gene data show CDR1 as SGDLS and CDR2 as YYNGEE. With 0 bases removed from V and 2 bases from J, the gap between germline ends came to 12 bases. The CDR3 covers 16 residues. This chain's CDR3 is CASSVEGQSPGNTIYF. CDR3 bases: TGTGCCAGCAGCGTAGAAGGTCAGTCTCCTGGAAACACCATATATTTT.

This chain uses TRBV14 with TRBJ2-7; D may be TRBD1 or TRBD2 (5 bases each). Germline lookup yields CDR1 SGHDN and CDR2 FVKESK. The CDR3 is made up of 14 amino acids. Trimming left V 0 bases short and J 2 bases short, with 8 bases between. The CDR3 DNA reads as TGTGCCAGCAGCCAAGAATGGGGGACCTACGAGCAGTACTTC. Translating gives CASSQEWGTYEQYF.

This clone has only one observation. The chain couples TRBV10-3 to TRBJ2-7, with 11 positions matching TRBD2. The CDR3 sequence is 16 residues long. Germline V CDR1 and CDR2: ENHRY, SYGVKD. V lost 2 bases and J lost 4; bases outside the gene matches: 7. CDR3 residues: CAISEGRLAGTYEQYF. Written as DNA, the CDR3 is TGTGCCATCAGTGAGGGGCGACTAGCGGGGACTTACGAGCAGTACTTC.

As DNA, the CDR3 is TGTGCCAGTAGTAACCAGAGGGGGAACACTGAAGCTTTCTTT. Translation: CASSNQRGNTEAFF. This chain uses TRBV19 with TRBJ1-1; D is possibly TRBD1 (5 bases). The ends were cut back, 4 bases at V and 1 base at J, with 10 bases in the middle. The CDR3 runs 14 residues. The germline V gene encodes CDR1 LNHDA and CDR2 SQIVND (reference sequence).

The chain couples TRBV7-3 to TRBJ1-1, with a weak D call TRBD1 (5 bases). CDR1 is SGHTA and CDR2 is FQGTGA in the germline V gene. The CDR3 extends over 13 amino acids. Trimming took off 5 bases at V and 6 bases at J, with 13 bases between the two ends. In nucleotides, the CDR3 is TGTGCCAGCAGCCCCCGGGGGAGATCTGAAGCTTTCTTT. This sequence encodes CASSPRGRSEAFF.